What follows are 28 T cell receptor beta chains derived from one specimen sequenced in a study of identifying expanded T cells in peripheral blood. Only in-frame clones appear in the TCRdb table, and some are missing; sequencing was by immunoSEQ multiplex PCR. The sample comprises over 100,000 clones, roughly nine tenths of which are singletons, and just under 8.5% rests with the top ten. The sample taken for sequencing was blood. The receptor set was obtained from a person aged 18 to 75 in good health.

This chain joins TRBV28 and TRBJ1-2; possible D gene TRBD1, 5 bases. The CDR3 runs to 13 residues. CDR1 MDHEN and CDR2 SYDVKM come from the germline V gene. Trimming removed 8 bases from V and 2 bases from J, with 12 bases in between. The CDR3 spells CASGIRGNYGYTF. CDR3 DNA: TGTGCCAGCGGAATCCGGGGGAACTATGGCTACACCTTC.

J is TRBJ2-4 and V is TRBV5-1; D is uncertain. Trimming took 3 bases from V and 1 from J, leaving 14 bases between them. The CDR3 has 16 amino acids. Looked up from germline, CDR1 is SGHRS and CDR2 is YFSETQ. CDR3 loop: CASSSDPSMAKNIQYF. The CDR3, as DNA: TGCGCCAGCAGCTCGGACCCCTCAATGGCCAAAAACATTCAGTACTTC.

CDR3 region: CASSPGQTDSNQPQHF. DNA for the CDR3: TGTGCCAGCTCACCCGGACAGACCGATAGCAATCAGCCCCAGCATTTT. J is TRBJ1-5 and V is TRBV18; possible D gene TRBD1, 6 bases. The CDR3 length is 16 residues. Deletions cut 3 bases from V and 0 bases from J, with 12 bases between. Germline V lookup: CDR1 KGHSH, CDR2 LQKENI.

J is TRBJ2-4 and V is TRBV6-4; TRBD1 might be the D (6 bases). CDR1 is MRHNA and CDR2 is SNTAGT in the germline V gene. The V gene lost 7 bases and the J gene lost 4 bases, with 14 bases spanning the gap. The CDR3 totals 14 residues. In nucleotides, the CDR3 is TGTGCCAGCACACAGGGTCCCAGGAAAAACATTCAGTACTTC. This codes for CASTQGPRKNIQYF.

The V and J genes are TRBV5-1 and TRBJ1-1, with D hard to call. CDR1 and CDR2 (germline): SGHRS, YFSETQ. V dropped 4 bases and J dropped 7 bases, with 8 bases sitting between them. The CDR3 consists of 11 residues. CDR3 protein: CASSSQDEAFF. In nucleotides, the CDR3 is TGCGCCAGCAGCAGTCAGGATGAAGCTTTCTTT. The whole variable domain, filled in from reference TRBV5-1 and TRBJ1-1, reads KAGVTQTPRYLIKTRGQQVTLSCSPISGHRSVSWYQQTPGQGLQFLFEYFSETQRNKGNFPGRFSGRQFSNSRSEMNVSTLELGDSALYLCASSSQDEAFFGQGTRLTVV.

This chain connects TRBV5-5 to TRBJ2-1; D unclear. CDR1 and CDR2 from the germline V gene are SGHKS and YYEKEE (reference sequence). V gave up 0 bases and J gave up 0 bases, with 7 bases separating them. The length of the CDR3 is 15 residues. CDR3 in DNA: TGTGCCAGCAGCTTGGACGCGAGCTCCTACAATGAGCAGTTCTTC. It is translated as CASSLDASSYNEQFF.

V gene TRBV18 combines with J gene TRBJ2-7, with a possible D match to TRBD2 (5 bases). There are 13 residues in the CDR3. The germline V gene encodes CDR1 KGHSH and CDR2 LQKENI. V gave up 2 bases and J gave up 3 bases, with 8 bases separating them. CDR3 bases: TGTGCCAGCTCACCAGCGGAGGACTACGAGCAGTACTTC. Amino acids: CASSPAEDYEQYF.

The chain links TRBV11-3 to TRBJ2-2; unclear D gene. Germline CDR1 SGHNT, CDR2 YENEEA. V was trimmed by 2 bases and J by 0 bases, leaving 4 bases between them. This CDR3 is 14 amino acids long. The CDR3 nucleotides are TGTGCCAGCAGCTTATTCCCGAACACCGGGGAGCTGTTTTTT. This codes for CASSLFPNTGELFF. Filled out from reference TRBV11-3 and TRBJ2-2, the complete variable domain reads EAGVVQSPRYKIIEKKQPVAFWCNPISGHNTLYWYLQNLGQGPELLIRYENEEAVDDSQLPKDRFSAERLKGVDSTLKIQPAELGDSAVYLCASSLFPNTGELFFGEGSRLTVL.

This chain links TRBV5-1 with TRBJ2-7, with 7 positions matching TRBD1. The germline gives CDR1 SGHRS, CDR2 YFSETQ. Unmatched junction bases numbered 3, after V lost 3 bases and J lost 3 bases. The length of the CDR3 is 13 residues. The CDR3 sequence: CASSSTGNYEQYF. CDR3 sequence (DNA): TGCGCCAGCAGCTCGACAGGGAACTACGAGCAGTACTTC.

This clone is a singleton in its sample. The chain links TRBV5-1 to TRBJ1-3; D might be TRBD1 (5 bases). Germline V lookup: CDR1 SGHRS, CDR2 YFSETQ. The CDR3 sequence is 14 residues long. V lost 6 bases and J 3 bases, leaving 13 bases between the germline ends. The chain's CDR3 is CASMRQSGGNTIYF. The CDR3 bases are TGCGCCAGCATGCGACAGTCTGGTGGAAACACCATATATTTT.

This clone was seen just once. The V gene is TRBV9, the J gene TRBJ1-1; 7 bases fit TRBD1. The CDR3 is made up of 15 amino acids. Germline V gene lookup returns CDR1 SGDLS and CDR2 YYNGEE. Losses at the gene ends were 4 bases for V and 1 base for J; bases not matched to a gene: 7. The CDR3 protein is CASSPEGQQNTEAFF. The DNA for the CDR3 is TGTGCCAGCAGCCCAGAGGGACAGCAGAACACTGAAGCTTTCTTT.

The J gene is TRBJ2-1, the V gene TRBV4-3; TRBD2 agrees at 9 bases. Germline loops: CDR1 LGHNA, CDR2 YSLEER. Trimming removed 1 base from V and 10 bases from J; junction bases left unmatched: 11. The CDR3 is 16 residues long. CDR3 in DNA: TGCGCCAGCAGCCAAGTGCGGGGGGGCCTACAATGGGAGCAGTTCTTC. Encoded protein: CASSQVRGGLQWEQFF.

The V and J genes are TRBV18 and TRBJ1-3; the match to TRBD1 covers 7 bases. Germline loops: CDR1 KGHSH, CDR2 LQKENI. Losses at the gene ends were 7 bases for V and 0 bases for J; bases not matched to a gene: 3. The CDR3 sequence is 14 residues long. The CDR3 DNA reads TGTGCCAGCTTGGGACAGAGCTCTGGAAACACCATATATTTT. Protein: CASLGQSSGNTIYF.

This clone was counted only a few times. DNA of the CDR3: TGCGCCAGCAGCCAAGATCTTGAGTCCCTCGCTGAAGCTTTCTTT. Amino acids: CASSQDLESLAEAFF. The chain combines TRBV4-1 with TRBJ1-1; unclear D gene. V lost 0 bases to trimming and J lost 6 bases, with 14 bases between them. The CDR3 loop spans 15 amino acids. From germline, CDR1 is MGHRA and CDR2 YSYEKL.

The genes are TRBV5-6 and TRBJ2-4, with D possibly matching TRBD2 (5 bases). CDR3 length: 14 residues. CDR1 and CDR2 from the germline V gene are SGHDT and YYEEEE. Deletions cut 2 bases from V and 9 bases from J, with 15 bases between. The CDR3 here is CASSLVRERRIQYF. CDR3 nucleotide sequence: TGTGCCAGCAGCTTAGTAAGGGAGAGACGCATTCAGTACTTC.

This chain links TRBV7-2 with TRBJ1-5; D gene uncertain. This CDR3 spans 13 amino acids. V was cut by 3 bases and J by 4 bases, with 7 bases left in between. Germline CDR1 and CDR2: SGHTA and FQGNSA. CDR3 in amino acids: CASSLRSNQPQHF. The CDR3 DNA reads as TGTGCCAGCAGCTTGAGAAGTAATCAGCCCCAGCATTTT.

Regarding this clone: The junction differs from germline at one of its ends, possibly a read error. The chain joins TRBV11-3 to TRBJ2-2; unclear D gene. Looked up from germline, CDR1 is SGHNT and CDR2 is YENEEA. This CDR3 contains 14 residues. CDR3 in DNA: TGTGCCACCAGCTATGGGATGAACACCGGGGAGCTGTTTTTT. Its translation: CATSYGMNTGELFF.

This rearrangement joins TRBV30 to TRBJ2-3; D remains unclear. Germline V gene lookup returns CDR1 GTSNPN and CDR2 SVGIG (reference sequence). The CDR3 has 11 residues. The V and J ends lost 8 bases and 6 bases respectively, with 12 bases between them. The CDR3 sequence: CARMGSDTQYF. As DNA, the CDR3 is TGTGCCCGGATGGGCTCGGATACGCAGTATTTT.

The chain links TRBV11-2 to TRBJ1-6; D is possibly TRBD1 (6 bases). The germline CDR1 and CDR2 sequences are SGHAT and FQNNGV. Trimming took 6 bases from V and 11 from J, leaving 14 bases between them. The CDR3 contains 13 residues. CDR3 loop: CASRDTGRTPLHF. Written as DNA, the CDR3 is TGTGCCAGCAGGGATACAGGGAGAACACCCCTCCACTTT.

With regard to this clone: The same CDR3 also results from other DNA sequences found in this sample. The CDR3 spells CASSLGQGAYEQYF. The CDR3 DNA reads as TGTGCCAGCAGCCTCGGACAGGGGGCGTACGAGCAGTACTTC. This chain joins TRBV7-2 and TRBJ2-7; 11 bases agree with TRBD1. The CDR3 extends over 14 amino acids. J lost 4 bases, V lost 5 bases, and 4 bases had no gene match. CDR1 and CDR2 (germline): SGHTA, FQGNSA.

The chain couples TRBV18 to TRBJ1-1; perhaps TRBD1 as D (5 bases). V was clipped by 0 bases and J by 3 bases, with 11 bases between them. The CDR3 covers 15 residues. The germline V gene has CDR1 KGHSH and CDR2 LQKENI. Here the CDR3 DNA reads TGTGCCAGCTCACCACCGTCGGGACCCTACACTGAAGCTTTCTTT. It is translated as CASSPPSGPYTEAFF.

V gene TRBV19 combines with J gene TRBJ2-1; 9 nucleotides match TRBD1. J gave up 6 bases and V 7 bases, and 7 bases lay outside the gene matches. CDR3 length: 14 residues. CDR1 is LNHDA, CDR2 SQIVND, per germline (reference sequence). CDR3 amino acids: CASKRTGASNEQFF. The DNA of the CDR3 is TGTGCCAGTAAGCGGACAGGGGCCTCCAATGAGCAGTTCTTC.

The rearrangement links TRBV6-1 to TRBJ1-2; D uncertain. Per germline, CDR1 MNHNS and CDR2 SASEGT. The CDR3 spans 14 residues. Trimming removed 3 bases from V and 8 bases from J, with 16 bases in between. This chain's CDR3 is CASSDSFPGQGYTF. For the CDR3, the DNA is TGTGCCAGCAGTGATTCGTTCCCAGGTCAAGGCTACACCTTC.

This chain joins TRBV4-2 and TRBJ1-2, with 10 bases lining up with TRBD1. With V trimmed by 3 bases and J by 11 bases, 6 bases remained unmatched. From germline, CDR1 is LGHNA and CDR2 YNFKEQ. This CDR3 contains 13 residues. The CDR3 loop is CASSQADRGRYTF. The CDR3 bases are TGTGCCAGCAGCCAGGCGGACAGGGGGAGATACACCTTC.

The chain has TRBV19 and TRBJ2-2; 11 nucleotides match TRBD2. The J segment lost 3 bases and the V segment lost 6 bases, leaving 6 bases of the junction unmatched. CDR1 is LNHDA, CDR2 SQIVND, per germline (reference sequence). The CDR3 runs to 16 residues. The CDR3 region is CASRISGRAYTGELFF. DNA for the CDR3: TGTGCCAGTAGAATTAGCGGGAGGGCGTACACCGGGGAGCTGTTTTTT. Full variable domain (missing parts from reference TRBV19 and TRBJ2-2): DGGITQSPKYLFRKEGQNVTLSCEQNLNHDAMYWYRQDPGQGLRLIYYSQIVNDFQKGDIAEGYSVSREKKESFPLTVTSAQKNPTAFYLCASRISGRAYTGELFFGEGSRLTVL.

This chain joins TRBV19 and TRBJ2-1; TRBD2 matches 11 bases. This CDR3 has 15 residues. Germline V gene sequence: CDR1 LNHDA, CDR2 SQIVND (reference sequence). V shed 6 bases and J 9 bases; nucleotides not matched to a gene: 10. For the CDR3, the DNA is TGTGCCAGTAGGTTACTAGCGGGAGTGATAGGTGAGCAGTTCTTC. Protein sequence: CASRLLAGVIGEQFF.

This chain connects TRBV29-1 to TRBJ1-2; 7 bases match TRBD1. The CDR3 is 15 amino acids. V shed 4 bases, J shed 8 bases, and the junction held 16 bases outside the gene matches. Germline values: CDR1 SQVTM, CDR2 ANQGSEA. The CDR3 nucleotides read TGCAGCGTTGTAAGTGGGCTTCAGGGGGTAGGAGGCTACACCTTC. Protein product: CSVVSGLQGVGGYTF.

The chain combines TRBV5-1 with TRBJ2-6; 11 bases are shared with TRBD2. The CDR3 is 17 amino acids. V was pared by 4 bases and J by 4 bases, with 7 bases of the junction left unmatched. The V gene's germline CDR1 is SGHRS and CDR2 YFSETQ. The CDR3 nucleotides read TGCGCCAGCAGCCCGACTAGCGGGATCCCCGGGGCCAACGTCCTGACTTTC. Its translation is CASSPTSGIPGANVLTF.